This T cell receptor (beta chain) was observed in a study of blood T cell repertoires in COVID-19. Some clones are missing from TCRdb's copy, which holds only in-frame ones; the method was immunoSEQ multiplex PCR. There are more than 350,000 clones in the sample; more than 70% occur only once, and more than 9% lies in the top ten. The CDR3 covers 14 residues. CDR1 and CDR2 (germline): KGHSH, LQKENI. V lost 3 bases and J 7 bases, leaving 14 bases between the germline ends. The sequenced sample consisted of peripheral blood. This chain links TRBV18 with TRBJ2-3; D might be TRBD2 (5 bases). This receptor was obtained from a woman aged 25-40 years with COVID-19, enrolled during active disease. CDR3 amino acids: CASSPVRTYNTQYF. The CDR3 DNA sequence: TGTGCCAGCTCACCTGTACGGACTTATAATACGCAGTATTTT.